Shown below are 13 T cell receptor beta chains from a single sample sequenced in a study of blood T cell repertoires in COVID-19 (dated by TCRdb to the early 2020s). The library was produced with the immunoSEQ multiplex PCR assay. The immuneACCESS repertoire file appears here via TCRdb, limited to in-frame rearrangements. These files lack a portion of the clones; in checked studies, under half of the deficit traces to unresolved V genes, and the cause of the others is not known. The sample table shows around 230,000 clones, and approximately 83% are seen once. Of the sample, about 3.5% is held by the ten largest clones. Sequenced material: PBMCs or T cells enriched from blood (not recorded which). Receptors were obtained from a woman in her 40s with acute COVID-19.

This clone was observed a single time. CDR3 residues: CASSMMGSGNTIYF. In DNA form, the CDR3 reads TGTGCCAGTAGTATGATGGGCAGTGGAAACACCATATATTTT. The chain couples TRBV19 to TRBJ1-3, with no clear D. Between the trimmed V and J ends, which lost 3 bases and 3 bases, there was a span of 9 bases. This CDR3 is built from 14 residues. CDR1 and CDR2 from the germline V gene are LNHDA and SQIVND (reference sequence).

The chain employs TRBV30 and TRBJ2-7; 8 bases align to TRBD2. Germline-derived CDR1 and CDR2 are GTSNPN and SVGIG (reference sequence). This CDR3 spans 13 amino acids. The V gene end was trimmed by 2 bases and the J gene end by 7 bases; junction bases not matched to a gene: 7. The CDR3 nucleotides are TGTGCCTGGAGTAGTGGACTAGCTGGGGAGCAGTACTTC. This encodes CAWSSGLAGEQYF.

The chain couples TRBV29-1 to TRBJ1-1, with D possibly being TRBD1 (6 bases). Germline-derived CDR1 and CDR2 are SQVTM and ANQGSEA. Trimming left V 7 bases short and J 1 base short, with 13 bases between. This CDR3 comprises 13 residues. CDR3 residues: CSGTPQGNTEAFF. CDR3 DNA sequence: TGCAGCGGCACACCACAGGGGAACACTGAAGCTTTCTTT.

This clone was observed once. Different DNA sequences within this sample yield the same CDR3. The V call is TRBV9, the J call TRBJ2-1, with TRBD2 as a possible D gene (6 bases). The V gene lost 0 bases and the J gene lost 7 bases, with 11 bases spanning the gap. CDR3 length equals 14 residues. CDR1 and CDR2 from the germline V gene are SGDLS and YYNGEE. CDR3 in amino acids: CASSVVGGGNEQFF. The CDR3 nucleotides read TGTGCCAGCAGCGTAGTTGGCGGAGGGAATGAGCAGTTCTTC.

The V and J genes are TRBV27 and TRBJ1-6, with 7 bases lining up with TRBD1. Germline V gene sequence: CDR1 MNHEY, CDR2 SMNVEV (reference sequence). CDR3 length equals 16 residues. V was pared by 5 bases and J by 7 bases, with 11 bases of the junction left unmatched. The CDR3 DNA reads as TGTGCCAGCAGTAACAGGGGCCCCCGGCTAAATTCACCCCTCCACTTT. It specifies CASSNRGPRLNSPLHF.

The CDR3 is CAIRQTGSSTDTQYF. The CDR3 region has the DNA TGTGCCATTCGCCAAACAGGCTCAAGCACAGATACGCAGTATTTT. The chain carries TRBV19 and TRBJ2-3; tentative D call: TRBD1 (5 bases). CDR1 is LNHDA, CDR2 SQIVND, per germline (reference sequence). There are 15 residues in the CDR3. Trimming removed 10 bases from V and 0 bases from J, with 17 bases in between.

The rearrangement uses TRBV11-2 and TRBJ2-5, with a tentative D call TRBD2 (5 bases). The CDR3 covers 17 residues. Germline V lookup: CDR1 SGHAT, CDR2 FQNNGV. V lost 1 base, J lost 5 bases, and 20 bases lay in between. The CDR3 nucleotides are TGTGCCAGCAGCTTAGTCGTCTCCGCTAGCCCTAGGGAGACCCAGTACTTC. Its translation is CASSLVVSASPRETQYF.

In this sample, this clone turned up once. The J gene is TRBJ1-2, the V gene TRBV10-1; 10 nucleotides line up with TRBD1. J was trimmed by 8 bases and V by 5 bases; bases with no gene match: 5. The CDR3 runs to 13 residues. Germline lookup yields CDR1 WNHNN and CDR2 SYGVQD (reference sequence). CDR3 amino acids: CASSSGTGVGYTF. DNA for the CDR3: TGCGCCAGCAGTTCCGGGACAGGGGTCGGCTACACCTTC.

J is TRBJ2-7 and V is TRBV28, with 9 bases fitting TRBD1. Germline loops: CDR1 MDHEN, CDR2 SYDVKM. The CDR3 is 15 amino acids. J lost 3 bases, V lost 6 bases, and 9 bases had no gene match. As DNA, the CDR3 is TGTGCCAGCAGGCGGTCCGGGACAGGGTTCTACGAGCAGTACTTC. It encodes CASRRSGTGFYEQYF. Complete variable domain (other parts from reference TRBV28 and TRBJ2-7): DVKVTQSSRYLVKRTGEKVFLECVQDMDHENMFWYRQDPGLGLRLIYFSYDVKMKEKGDIPEGYSVSREKKERFSLILESASTNQTSMYLCASRRSGTGFYEQYFGPGTRLTVT.

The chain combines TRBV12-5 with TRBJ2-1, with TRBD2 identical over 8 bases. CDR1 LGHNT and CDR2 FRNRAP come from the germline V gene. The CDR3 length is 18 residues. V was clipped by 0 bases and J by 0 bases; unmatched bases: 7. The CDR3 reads CASGLVRLAGGSYNEQFF. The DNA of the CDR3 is TGTGCTAGTGGTTTGGTACGGCTAGCGGGTGGCTCCTACAATGAGCAGTTCTTC.

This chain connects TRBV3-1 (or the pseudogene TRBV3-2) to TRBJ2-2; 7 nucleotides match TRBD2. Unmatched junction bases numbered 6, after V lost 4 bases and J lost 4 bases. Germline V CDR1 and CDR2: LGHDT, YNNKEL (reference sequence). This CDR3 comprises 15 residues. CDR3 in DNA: TGTGCCAGCAGCCGGGAGGGAGGGGTCACCGGGGAGCTGTTTTTT. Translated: CASSREGGVTGELFF.

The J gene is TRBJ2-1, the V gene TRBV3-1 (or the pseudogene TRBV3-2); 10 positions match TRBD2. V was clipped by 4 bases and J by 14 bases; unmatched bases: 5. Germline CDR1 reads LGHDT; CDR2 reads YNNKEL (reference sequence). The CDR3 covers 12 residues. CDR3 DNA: TGTGCCAGCAGCCCGAGCGGGAGGGATAAGTTCTTC. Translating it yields CASSPSGRDKFF.

CDR3 residues: CASSEQPGHLSGNTIYF. For the CDR3, the DNA is TGTGCCAGCAGTGAACAACCGGGACACCTCTCTGGAAACACCATATATTTT. V usage is TRBV2 and J usage is TRBJ1-3, with a weak D call TRBD1 (6 bases). The CDR3 has 17 residues. The V end was cut by 2 bases, the J end by 0 bases, with 14 bases between. Germline V lookup: CDR1 SNHLY, CDR2 FYNNEI.